This T cell receptor (beta chain) was obtained from a study of T cell clonality in common variable immunodeficiency. Produced via immunoSEQ multiplex PCR; TCRdb's table is partial and in-frame only. Observed in the sample are some 32,000 clones, none of them singletons. Study-level results: Fewer TCRbeta clones were shared among CVID subjects than controls. Reportedly, TCR beta sequences from common variable immunodeficiency showed fewer deletions and N-nucleotide insertions.

There are many counts of this clone. Its antigen is undetermined. The CDR3 end falls 3 residues outside the read, so it is completed with the germline J gene. V shed 7 bases, J shed 0 bases, and the junction held 8 bases outside the gene matches. The CDR3 extends over 15 amino acids. Germline-derived CDR1 and CDR2 are SGHTA and FQGNSA. This rearrangement joins TRBV7-2 to TRBJ2-7, with 8 bases fitting TRBD2. The receptor's source is a person aged 18 to 70 in good health. Sequencing was performed on peripheral blood mononuclear cells. The sequenced part of the CDR3 DNA is TGTGCCAGCACAGATTGGGCGGGAGGCTCCTACGAG. Its translation: CASTDWAGGSYE. The whole CDR3 protein reads CASTDWAGGSYEQYF.